Each of the 19 T cell receptor beta chains below was sequenced from the same sample in a study of control samples from healthy donors and cancer patients. Sequencing was performed with immunoSEQ multiplex PCR; in TCRdb, only in-frame clones are kept and a portion is missing. The table lists about 35,000 clones, roughly 92% of them singletons. Sequencing was carried out using PBMCs. Receptors originate from a man aged 40-49 years with colorectal cancer.

The rearrangement links TRBV12-3 or TRBV12-4 to TRBJ1-6; D might be TRBD1 (5 bases). The CDR3 runs to 13 residues. The V gene lost 5 bases and the J gene lost 9 bases, with 11 bases spanning the gap. The CDR3, as DNA: TGTGCCAGCAGTCCGACAGTTTCTTCACCCCTCCACTTT. Translation gives CASSPTVSSPLHF.

The count of this clone is one. This chain uses TRBV29-1 with TRBJ2-7; D is uncertain. Trimming pared 1 base from V and 2 bases from J, leaving 9 bases between. CDR3 length: 13 residues. Germline loops: CDR1 SQVTM, CDR2 ANQGSEA. CDR3 sequence (DNA): TGCAGCGTTGAAGTGGACCATCCCTACGAGCAGTACTTC. It specifies CSVEVDHPYEQYF.

The chain has TRBV4-2 and TRBJ1-1; D is uncertain. The CDR3 contains 16 residues. V gave up 4 bases and J gave up 4 bases, with 19 bases separating them. Germline V gives CDR1 LGHNA, CDR2 YNFKEQ. In DNA form, the CDR3 reads TGTGCCAGCAGCCTTTCGGAGGGCAGATCCCTCACTGAAGCTTTCTTT. Translating gives CASSLSEGRSLTEAFF.

This chain connects TRBV5-1 to TRBJ1-4; TRBD1 matches at 7 bases. Germline V gene data show CDR1 as SGHRS and CDR2 as YFSETQ. Trimming at V came to 2 bases and at J to 8 bases, leaving 3 bases not matched to a gene. This CDR3 has 13 residues. CDR3 nucleotide sequence: TGCGCCAGCAGCTTCCAGGGGGGGGAAAAACTGTTTTTT. This codes for CASSFQGGEKLFF.

V usage is TRBV5-1 and J usage is TRBJ2-1; D is perhaps TRBD2 (6 bases). Germline CDR1 and CDR2: SGHRS and YFSETQ. V was cut by 0 bases and J by 7 bases, with 8 bases left in between. CDR3 length equals 13 residues. The CDR3 nucleotides are TGCGCCAGCAGCTTGGTTGGGGGGAATGAGCAGTTCTTC. Protein sequence: CASSLVGGNEQFF.

The chain links TRBV6-5 to TRBJ1-5, with 11 bases identical to TRBD1. J lost 6 bases, V lost 2 bases, and 6 bases had no gene match. This CDR3 spans 16 amino acids. CDR1 is MNHEY and CDR2 is SVGAGI in the germline V gene. The chain's CDR3 is CASSYGGDRGIQPQHF. The DNA for the CDR3 is TGTGCCAGCAGTTACGGAGGGGACAGGGGGATTCAGCCCCAGCATTTT.

The chain has TRBV6-5 and TRBJ1-6; D might be TRBD1 (5 bases). The CDR3 is 13 amino acids. In germline, CDR1 is MNHEY, CDR2 SVGAGI. Trimming shortened V by 9 bases and J by 14 bases, and 20 bases separated the two germline ends. The CDR3 DNA is TGTGCCAGTAGAAACACCCGGGAGGACACCCTCCACTTT. Translated, it gives CASRNTREDTLHF.

This clone was picked up a small number of times. The V gene is TRBV6-6, the J gene TRBJ1-4; TRBD1 is a possible D gene (5 bases). V lost 10 bases, J lost 5 bases, and 11 bases lay in between. CDR3 size: 12 residues. The V gene's germline CDR1 is MNHNY and CDR2 SVGAGI (reference sequence). CDR3 sequence reads: CAIRDGNEKLFF. CDR3 nucleotides: TGTGCCATCAGGGATGGGAATGAAAAACTGTTTTTT.

As for this clone: A read error may produce the germline difference seen at one junction end. The chain joins TRBV7-3 to TRBJ2-1, with 11 bases that match TRBD2. Germline CDR1 SGHTA, CDR2 FQGTGA. The length of the CDR3 is 15 residues. The CDR3 is CASSLTSGGYNEQFF. In DNA, the CDR3 is TGTGCCAGCAGCCTAACTAGCGGGGGTTACAATGAGCAGTTCTTC.

The chain joins TRBV2 to TRBJ2-7, with a tentative D call TRBD1 (6 bases). Germline V gives CDR1 SNHLY, CDR2 FYNNEI. There are 13 residues in the CDR3. V was cut by 4 bases and J by 3 bases, with 10 bases left in between. CDR3 amino acids: CASSGARGYEQYF. The CDR3 nucleotides read TGTGCCAGCAGTGGGGCCAGGGGCTACGAGCAGTACTTC.

This sequence joins TRBV20-1 and TRBJ1-2, with a weak D call TRBD1 (5 bases). The CDR3 spans 11 residues. The germline V gene encodes CDR1 DFQATT and CDR2 SNEGSKA (reference sequence). Between the trimmed V and J ends, which lost 5 bases and 6 bases, there was a span of 10 bases. The CDR3 nucleotides are TGCAGTGCTGCGGGGCCGCATGGCTACACCTTC. It specifies CSAAGPHGYTF.

This rearrangement joins TRBV4-2 to TRBJ2-1; 7 bases align to TRBD2. Trimming removed 4 bases from V and 10 bases from J; junction bases left unmatched: 19. This CDR3 has 17 amino acids. Per the germline V gene, CDR1 is LGHNA and CDR2 is YNFKEQ. The CDR3 reads CASSLYPRGGGGVEQFF. The CDR3 DNA reads TGTGCCAGCAGCCTATACCCACGGGGTGGCGGGGGTGTGGAGCAGTTCTTC.

The genes are TRBV9 and TRBJ2-3; TRBD1 might be the D (6 bases). CDR3 length: 14 amino acids. Trimming pared 2 bases from V and 5 bases from J, leaving 12 bases between. Germline V CDR1 and CDR2: SGDLS, YYNGEE. The CDR3 DNA reads TGTGCCAGCAGCGTTAGACAGGATGGAGATACGCAGTATTTT. Translation: CASSVRQDGDTQYF.

The chain recombines TRBV11-2 with TRBJ2-6; the D is unclear. Trimming took off 1 base at V and 2 bases at J, with 12 bases between the two ends. This CDR3 has 17 amino acids. The germline V gene has CDR1 SGHAT and CDR2 FQNNGV. The CDR3 region is CASSLGLGPPGANVLTF. Here the CDR3 DNA reads TGTGCCAGCAGCTTAGGGTTAGGACCCCCTGGGGCCAACGTCCTGACTTTC.

The V call is TRBV27, the J call TRBJ2-2; 8 bases map to TRBD1. J lost 5 bases, V lost 10 bases, and 9 bases had no gene match. The CDR3 sequence is 14 residues long. Germline CDR1 and CDR2: MNHEY and SMNVEV (reference sequence). The CDR3 nucleotides are TGTGCCACCACGGACAGGGTGTATACCGGGGAGCTGTTTTTT. Residues: CATTDRVYTGELFF.

The V call is TRBV7-2, the J call TRBJ2-1, with D tentatively TRBD1 (6 bases). CDR3 length equals 13 residues. V gave up 0 bases and J gave up 9 bases, with 9 bases separating them. Per germline, CDR1 SGHTA and CDR2 FQGNSA. CDR3 residues: CASSLAQGIEQFF. The CDR3 DNA is TGTGCCAGCAGCTTAGCCCAGGGGATTGAGCAGTTCTTC.

V and J are TRBV3-1 (or the pseudogene TRBV3-2) and TRBJ2-3; no clear D. Germline values: CDR1 LGHDT, CDR2 YNNKEL (reference sequence). The germline V and J ends were trimmed by 3 bases and 5 bases, with 15 bases remaining between them. The CDR3 is 15 amino acids. This chain's CDR3 is CASSHRPRTKDTQYF. The CDR3 DNA follows: TGTGCCAGCAGCCACCGACCTCGAACCAAAGATACGCAGTATTTT.

The CDR3 region has the DNA TGTGCCAGCAGCCAAGTCGAGGCAGGCTACAATGAAAAACTGTTTTTT. This codes for CASSQVEAGYNEKLFF. The rearrangement links TRBV11-3 to TRBJ1-4; D not resolved. Per the germline V gene, CDR1 is SGHNT and CDR2 is YENEEA. Trimming removed 5 bases from V and 5 bases from J, with 18 bases in between. The CDR3 has 16 amino acids.

This chain uses TRBV5-6 with TRBJ2-6; D ambiguous. The CDR3 has 13 amino acids. Germline CDR1 is SGHDT and CDR2 is YYEEEE. The germline V and J ends were trimmed by 0 bases and 10 bases, with 8 bases remaining between them. The CDR3 spells CASSLVRFNVLTF. The CDR3 DNA sequence: TGTGCCAGCAGCTTGGTCCGTTTTAACGTCCTGACTTTC.